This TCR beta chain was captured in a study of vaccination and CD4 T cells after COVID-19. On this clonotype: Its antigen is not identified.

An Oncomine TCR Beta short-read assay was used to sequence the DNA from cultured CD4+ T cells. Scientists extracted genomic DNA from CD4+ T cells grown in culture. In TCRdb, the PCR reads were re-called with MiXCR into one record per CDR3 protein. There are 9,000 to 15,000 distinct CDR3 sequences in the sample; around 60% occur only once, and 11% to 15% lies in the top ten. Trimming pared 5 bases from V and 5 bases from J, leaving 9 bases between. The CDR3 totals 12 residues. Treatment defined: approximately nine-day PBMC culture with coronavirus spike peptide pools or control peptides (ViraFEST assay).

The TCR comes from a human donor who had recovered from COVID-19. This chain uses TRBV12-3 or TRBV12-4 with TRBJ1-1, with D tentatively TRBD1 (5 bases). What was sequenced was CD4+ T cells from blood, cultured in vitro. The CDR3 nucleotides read TGTGCCAGCAGTCCACGGGGGACTGAAGCTTTCTTT. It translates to CASSPRGTEAFF.